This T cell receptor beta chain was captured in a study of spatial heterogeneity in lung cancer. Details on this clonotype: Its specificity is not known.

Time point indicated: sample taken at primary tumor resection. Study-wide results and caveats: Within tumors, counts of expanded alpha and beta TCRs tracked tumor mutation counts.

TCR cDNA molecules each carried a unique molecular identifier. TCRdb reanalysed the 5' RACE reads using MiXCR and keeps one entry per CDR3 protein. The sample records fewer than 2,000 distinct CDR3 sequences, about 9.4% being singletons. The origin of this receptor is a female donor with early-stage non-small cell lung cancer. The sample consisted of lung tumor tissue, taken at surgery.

The CDR3 DNA sequence: TGCAGTGCTGTCGGGACTAGCGGGAGCAATGAGCAGTTCTTC. Encoded protein: CSAVGTSGSNEQFF. The genes are TRBV20-1 and TRBJ2-1, with TRBD2 identical over 14 bases. With V trimmed by 5 bases and J by 6 bases, 3 bases remained unmatched. The CDR3 contains 14 residues. The germline gives CDR1 DFQATT, CDR2 SNEGSKA (reference sequence).